What follows are 14 T cell receptor beta chains derived from one specimen sequenced in a study of blood T cell repertoires in COVID-19. TCRdb's table, derived via immunoSEQ multiplex PCR, lists solely in-frame clones and lacks some. The sample holds over 200,000 clones, roughly four fifths seen once. Sample: PBMCs or T cells enriched from blood (not recorded which). These receptor sequences come from a man aged 40-50 years who had recovered from COVID-19.

This chain uses TRBV7-8 with TRBJ2-7; D perhaps matches TRBD2 (5 bases). Germline V gives CDR1 SGHVS, CDR2 FQNEAQ. This CDR3 has 14 amino acids. V lost 1 base to trimming and J lost 3 bases, with 10 bases between them. The CDR3 nucleotides read TGTGCCAGCAGCTTAGGTTTAGCGAACTACGAGCAGTACTTC. This translates into CASSLGLANYEQYF.

The chain employs TRBV11-1 and TRBJ2-1; 8 bases align to TRBD2. V shed 7 bases and J 4 bases; nucleotides not matched to a gene: 3. CDR1 is SGHAT, CDR2 FQDESV, per germline (reference sequence). The CDR3 covers 13 residues. CDR3 sequence: CASKRGQYNEQFF. CDR3 bases: TGTGCCAGCAAGCGGGGGCAGTACAATGAGCAGTTCTTC.

The CDR3 region is CASSISDRASYEQYF. The CDR3 nucleotides are TGTGCCAGCAGTATAAGCGACAGGGCCTCCTACGAGCAGTACTTC. V is TRBV6-5 and J is TRBJ2-7; 7 bases line up with TRBD1. After removal of 5 bases from V and 0 bases from J, the junction contained 7 bases not matched to a gene. The germline gives CDR1 MNHEY, CDR2 SVGAGI. This CDR3 is 15 amino acids long.

This rearrangement joins TRBV3-1 (or the pseudogene TRBV3-2) to TRBJ1-1, with D perhaps matching TRBD1 (6 bases). The CDR3 sequence is 13 residues long. V was trimmed by 9 bases and J by 0 bases, leaving 11 bases between them. Germline V gene data show CDR1 as LGHDT and CDR2 as YNNKEL (reference sequence). The CDR3 reads CARRQGMNTEAFF. The CDR3 region has the DNA TGTGCCAGGCGTCAGGGGATGAACACTGAAGCTTTCTTT.

The chain employs TRBV11-2 and TRBJ2-7; no clear D. The CDR3 spans 12 residues. V was clipped by 5 bases and J by 3 bases, with 8 bases between them. Germline values: CDR1 SGHAT, CDR2 FQNNGV. The CDR3 nucleotides are TGTGCCAGCAGCGTGTCTTTCTACGAGCAGTACTTC. It is translated as CASSVSFYEQYF.

CDR3: CASSLRGGAGYTF. DNA for the CDR3: TGTGCCAGCAGCTTAAGGGGGGGCGCTGGCTACACCTTC. V usage is TRBV7-3 and J usage is TRBJ1-2; the D gene is possibly TRBD1 (6 bases). Germline V gives CDR1 SGHTA, CDR2 FQGTGA. The V end lost 1 base, the J end lost 7 bases, and 10 bases lay between the germline ends. The CDR3 has 13 amino acids.

The gene calls are TRBV5-1 and TRBJ1-1; a possible D gene is TRBD1 (5 bases). The CDR3 is 12 residues long. The germline V gene encodes CDR1 SGHRS and CDR2 YFSETQ. V lost 0 bases and J lost 5, with 5 bases in between. The CDR3 loop is CASSLEGTEAFF. The CDR3 coding sequence is TGCGCCAGCAGCTTGGAGGGGACTGAAGCTTTCTTT.

Points on this clone: Relative to the germline gene, one junction end is altered; a read error may explain this. V and J are TRBV11-2 and TRBJ1-2; 11 bases agree with TRBD1. The V gene's germline CDR1 is SGHAT and CDR2 FQNNGV. CDR3 length: 18 residues. The CDR3 loop reads CASSLGQGATPANYGYTF. DNA of the CDR3: TGTGCCAGCAGTTTAGGACAGGGGGCAACCCCTGCTAACTATGGCTACACCTTC.

The chain employs TRBV6-9 and TRBJ2-2, with TRBD2 matching 10 bases. The J segment lost 7 bases and the V segment lost 5 bases, leaving 4 bases of the junction unmatched. Germline CDR1 is MNHGY and CDR2 is SVAAGI. This CDR3 has 14 amino acids. CDR3 protein: CASSLAGAVGELFF. Written as DNA, the CDR3 is TGTGCCAGCAGTCTAGCGGGAGCGGTCGGGGAGCTGTTTTTT.

V usage is TRBV9 and J usage is TRBJ2-2, with 11 positions matching TRBD1. V was clipped by 3 bases and J by 5 bases; unmatched bases: 6. This CDR3 region has 16 residues. CDR1 SGDLS and CDR2 YYNGEE come from the germline V gene. CDR3 in DNA: TGTGCCAGCAGCGCAGGGACAGGGGGGTGGACCGGGGAGCTGTTTTTT. It encodes CASSAGTGGWTGELFF. Looking up the rest from reference TRBV9 and TRBJ2-2 gives the full variable domain: DSGVTQTPKHLITATGQRVTLRCSPRSGDLSVYWYQQSLDQGLQFLIQYYNGEERAKGNILERFSAQQFPDLHSELNLSSLELGDSALYFCASSAGTGGWTGELFFGEGSRLTVL.

The chain recombines TRBV5-1 with TRBJ2-3, with D perhaps TRBD1 (5 bases). The germline gives CDR1 SGHRS, CDR2 YFSETQ. The V end was cut by 4 bases, the J end by 0 bases, with 9 bases between. The CDR3 has 14 amino acids. CDR3 amino acids: CASSPTASTDTQYF. For the CDR3, the DNA is TGCGCCAGCAGCCCGACAGCTAGCACAGATACGCAGTATTTT.

The gene calls are TRBV7-3 and TRBJ1-3, with D uncertain. With 1 base removed from V and 1 base from J, the gap between germline ends came to 11 bases. Germline CDR1 is SGHTA and CDR2 is FQGTGA. The CDR3 has 16 residues. The CDR3 reads CASSLNSIGSGNTIYF. Written as DNA, the CDR3 is TGTGCCAGCAGCTTAAACAGCATCGGTTCTGGAAACACCATATATTTT. The complete variable domain, with remaining parts taken from reference TRBV7-3 and TRBJ1-3, reads GAGVSQTPSNKVTEKGKYVELRCDPISGHTALYWYRQSLGQGPEFLIYFQGTGAADDSGLPNDRFFAVRPEGSVSTLKIQRTERGDSAVYLCASSLNSIGSGNTIYFGEGSWLTVV.

This chain links TRBV28 with TRBJ2-7; no firm D call. This CDR3 has 12 amino acids. Germline CDR1 and CDR2: MDHEN and SYDVKM. Trimming left V 9 bases short and J 1 base short, with 10 bases between. CDR3: CASQTLSYEQYF. The CDR3 coding sequence is TGTGCCAGTCAAACCCTATCCTACGAGCAGTACTTC.

The J gene is TRBJ2-1, the V gene TRBV15; TRBD2 aligns across 7 bases. The germline V gene has CDR1 LNHNV and CDR2 YYDKDF (reference sequence). Trimming took 0 bases from V and 4 from J; bases not matched to a gene: 6. The CDR3 extends over 16 amino acids. The CDR3 loop is CATSRDLSSGYNEQFF. The CDR3 DNA follows: TGTGCCACCAGCAGAGATCTGTCTAGCGGTTACAATGAGCAGTTCTTC.